The clone carrying this T cell receptor (beta chain) appeared many times. Its antigen is not known. This sample stems from a study of breast tumors, draining lymph nodes, adjacent tissues. Findings and caveats of the study: The lymph node origin of tumor T cells was framed as consistent with a hypothesis, not demonstrated. Tumor repertoires ranked between lymph nodes and nontumor tissue in diversity, with V and J gene preferences.

Axillary draining lymph nodes of breast cancer patients supplied the node samples. TCRdb re-called the multiplex PCR reads through MiXCR, storing one row per CDR3 protein. Found here are about 230,000 distinct CDR3 sequences, approximately 30% of them singletons; the top ten hold 1.4%. Per germline, CDR1 SGDLS and CDR2 YYNGEE. The CDR3 consists of 14 residues. V shed 0 bases and J shed 2 bases, with 7 bases lying between them. Sequenced material: axillary lymph node tissue. V usage is TRBV9 and J usage is TRBJ2-3; the D is unclear. This clonotype was obtained from a female donor with breast cancer. Some clones in this sample may be carry-over from other donors' samples. The CDR3 loop reads CASSVGAPTDTQYF. In nucleotides, the CDR3 is TGTGCCAGCAGCGTAGGGGCACCCACAGATACGCAGTATTTT.